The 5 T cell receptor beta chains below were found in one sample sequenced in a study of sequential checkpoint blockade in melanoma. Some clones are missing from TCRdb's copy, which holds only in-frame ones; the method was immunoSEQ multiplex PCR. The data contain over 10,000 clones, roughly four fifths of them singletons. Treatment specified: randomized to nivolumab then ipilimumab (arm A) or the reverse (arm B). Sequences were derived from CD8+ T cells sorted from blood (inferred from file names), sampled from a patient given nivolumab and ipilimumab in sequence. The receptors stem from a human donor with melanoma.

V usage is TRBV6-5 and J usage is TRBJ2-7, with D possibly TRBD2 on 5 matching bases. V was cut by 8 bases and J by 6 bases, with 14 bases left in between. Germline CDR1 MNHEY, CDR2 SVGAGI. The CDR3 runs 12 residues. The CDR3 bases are TGTGCCAGCGGACGGGCCGCGGGCGAGCAGTACTTC. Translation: CASGRAAGEQYF.

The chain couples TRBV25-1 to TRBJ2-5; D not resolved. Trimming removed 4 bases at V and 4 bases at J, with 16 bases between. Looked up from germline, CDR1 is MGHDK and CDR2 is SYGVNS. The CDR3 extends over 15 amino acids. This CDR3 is CASSADKASRETQYF. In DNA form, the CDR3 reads TGTGCCAGCAGTGCAGACAAGGCGTCCCGAGAGACCCAGTACTTC.

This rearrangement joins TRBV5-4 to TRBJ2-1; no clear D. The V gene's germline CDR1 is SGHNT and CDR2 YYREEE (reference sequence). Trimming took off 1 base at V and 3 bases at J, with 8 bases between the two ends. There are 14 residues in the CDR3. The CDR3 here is CASSLTTSYNEQFF. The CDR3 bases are TGTGCCAGCAGCTTGACTACCAGCTACAATGAGCAGTTCTTC.

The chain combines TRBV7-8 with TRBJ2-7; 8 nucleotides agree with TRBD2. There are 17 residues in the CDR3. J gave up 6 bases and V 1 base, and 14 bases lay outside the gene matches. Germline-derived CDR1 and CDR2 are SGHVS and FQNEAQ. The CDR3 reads CASSLVPPGGGVIEQYF. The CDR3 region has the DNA TGTGCCAGCAGCTTAGTCCCCCCGGGGGGGGGCGTAATCGAGCAGTACTTC.

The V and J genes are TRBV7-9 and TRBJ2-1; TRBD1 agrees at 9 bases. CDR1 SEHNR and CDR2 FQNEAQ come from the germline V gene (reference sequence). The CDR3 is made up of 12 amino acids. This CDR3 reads CAGTGYGNEQFF. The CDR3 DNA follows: TGTGCAGGGACAGGGTATGGGAATGAGCAGTTCTTC.